This record concerns one TCR beta chain sequence. The entry originates in a study of cytomegalovirus exposure and HLA in healthy donors. This CDR3 contains 18 residues. CDR1 is KGHSH, CDR2 LQKENI, per germline. With 2 bases removed from V and 0 bases from J, the gap between germline ends came to 18 bases. The PCR contained 60 Vbeta and 13 Jbeta primers. Sequencing was performed with immunoSEQ multiplex PCR; in TCRdb, only in-frame clones are kept and a portion is missing. The table shows under 200,000 clones, with around 85% occurring only once. The sample taken for sequencing was PBMCs. V and J are TRBV18 and TRBJ2-3; D remains unclear. The sequence was obtained from a man between 18 and 35 years old in good health and CMV-seropositive. This CDR3 is CASSPNVGAASSTDTQYF. CDR3 DNA: TGTGCCAGCTCACCAAACGTCGGTGCGGCCTCGAGCACAGATACGCAGTATTTT. The complete variable domain, with remaining parts taken from reference TRBV18 and TRBJ2-3, reads NAGVMQNPRHLVRRRGQEARLRCSPMKGHSHVYWYRQLPEEGLKFMVYLQKENIIDESGMPKERFSAEFPKEGPSILRIQQVVRGDSAAYFCASSPNVGAASSTDTQYFGPGTRLTVL.